Following are 27 T cell receptor beta chains from one sample sequenced in a study of T cells in Graves' hyperthyroidism and ophthalmopathy. Researchers took RNA transcripts and amplified the TCR beta CDR3 regions from them. The HTBI primer set was used in a first-round RT-PCR of the TCR CDR3. TCRdb used MiXCR to reprocess the multiplex PCR reads, holding one entry per CDR3 protein. The data contain around 690,000 distinct CDR3 sequences, under 25% of them singletons. The sequencing input was blood. The origin of the receptors is a man aged 30-40 years with Graves' ophthalmopathy.

This clonotype has at least ten counts. The rearrangement joins TRBV2 to TRBJ1-5; D is ambiguous. CDR3 size: 15 residues. Trimming took 0 bases from V and 2 from J, leaving 8 bases between them. Germline V lookup: CDR1 SNHLY, CDR2 FYNNEI. The CDR3 loop reads CASSEARSGNQPQHF. In nucleotides, the CDR3 is TGTGCCAGCAGTGAAGCGCGATCCGGCAATCAGCCCCAGCATTTT.

This clonotype was found many times. The chain couples TRBV20-1 to TRBJ1-2; perhaps TRBD1 as D (5 bases). CDR3 length: 12 amino acids. The V end lost 5 bases, the J end lost 7 bases, and 14 bases lay between the germline ends. Germline lookup yields CDR1 DFQATT and CDR2 SNEGSKA (reference sequence). Written as DNA, the CDR3 is TGCAGTGCTGGGTGGCAGGGTGGTGGCTACACCTTC. Its translation is CSAGWQGGGYTF.

In this sample, this clonotype turned up many times. The chain combines TRBV6-1 with TRBJ2-7; perhaps TRBD1 as D (5 bases). V lost 2 bases and J lost 0, with 8 bases in between. CDR1 and CDR2 from the germline V gene are MNHNS and SASEGT. The CDR3 runs to 14 residues. CDR3 in amino acids: CASSERGSSYEQYF. CDR3 nucleotide sequence: TGTGCCAGCAGTGAAAGGGGCAGCTCCTACGAGCAGTACTTC.

Worth noting for this clonotype: The junction differs from germline at one of its ends, possibly a read error. This sequence joins TRBV5-1 and TRBJ2-3; 10 bases map to TRBD2. Germline V gene data show CDR1 as SGHRS and CDR2 as YFSETQ. The CDR3 has 15 amino acids. This chain's CDR3 is CASSQWTSGPDTQYF. The CDR3 coding sequence is TGTGCCAGCAGCCAATGGACTAGCGGACCAGATACGCAGTATTTT.

CDR3 sequence: CASSHGGHASGGGYNEQFF. For the CDR3, the DNA is TGTGCCAGCAGTCACGGGGGACACGCTAGCGGGGGCGGATACAATGAGCAGTTCTTC. V is TRBV2 and J is TRBJ2-1; 10 nucleotides align to TRBD2. The CDR3 covers 19 residues. CDR1 and CDR2 from the germline V gene are SNHLY and FYNNEI. Germline trimming cut 5 bases from V and 4 bases from J; bases unmatched to any gene: 17.

The sample holds many counts of this clonotype. The V call is TRBV6-2 or TRBV6-3, the J call TRBJ2-1; D gene ambiguous. Germline lookup yields CDR1 MNHEY and CDR2 SVGEGT. The CDR3 is 12 amino acids. Between the trimmed V and J ends, which lost 7 bases and 6 bases, there was a span of 10 bases. CDR3 bases: TGTGCCAGCACCCGAACGAGCAATGAGCAGTTCTTC. Its translation: CASTRTSNEQFF.

This clonotype was seen more than once but under ten times. The chain carries TRBV9 and TRBJ2-7, with 9 bases aligning to TRBD1. The CDR3 contains 15 residues. Looked up from germline, CDR1 is SGDLS and CDR2 is YYNGEE. The J segment lost 2 bases and the V segment lost 3 bases, leaving 6 bases of the junction unmatched. CDR3 amino acids: CASSAEQGATYEQYF. The DNA for the CDR3 is TGTGCCAGCAGCGCCGAACAGGGGGCGACCTACGAGCAGTACTTC.

V usage is TRBV28 and J usage is TRBJ1-2, with D possibly being TRBD1 (6 bases). In germline, CDR1 is MDHEN, CDR2 SYDVKM. The CDR3 spans 15 residues. Trimming took 6 bases from V and 0 from J, leaving 14 bases between them. This CDR3 is CASSETGGTNYGYTF. DNA of the CDR3: TGTGCCAGCAGCGAGACAGGAGGTACTAACTATGGCTACACCTTC.

This clonotype showed up just a few times. The V and J genes are TRBV20-1 and TRBJ2-7; 12 nucleotides match TRBD2. The CDR3 contains 15 residues. From germline, CDR1 is DFQATT and CDR2 SNEGSKA (reference sequence). Trimming at V came to 3 bases and at J to 3 bases, leaving 6 bases not matched to a gene. CDR3 bases: TGCAGTGCTAGTTCGCTAGCGGGAGGGAGCTACGAGCAGTACTTC. This codes for CSASSLAGGSYEQYF.

In its sample, this clonotype was seen many times. V usage is TRBV5-1 and J usage is TRBJ2-1; 12 bases match TRBD2. The V gene end was trimmed by 0 bases and the J gene end by 6 bases; junction bases not matched to a gene: 4. This CDR3 spans 16 amino acids. Germline V gene sequence: CDR1 SGHRS, CDR2 YFSETQ. DNA for the CDR3: TGCGCCAGCAGCTTGGCGCGACTAGCGGGAGCCAATGAGCAGTTCTTC. It encodes CASSLARLAGANEQFF. The full variable domain, with the rest looked up from reference TRBV5-1 and TRBJ2-1, is KAGVTQTPRYLIKTRGQQVTLSCSPISGHRSVSWYQQTPGQGLQFLFEYFSETQRNKGNFPGRFSGRQFSNSRSEMNVSTLELGDSALYLCASSLARLAGANEQFFGPGTRLTVL.

The chain recombines TRBV13 with TRBJ2-7; TRBD2 aligns across 7 bases. The V gene end was trimmed by 0 bases and the J gene end by 6 bases; junction bases not matched to a gene: 8. The germline V gene encodes CDR1 PRHDT and CDR2 FYEKMQ (reference sequence). The CDR3 contains 15 residues. The CDR3 DNA is TGTGCCAGCAGCTTAGGGACTAGCTCGCTTTCCGAGCAGTACTTC. It translates to CASSLGTSSLSEQYF.

The table lists this clonotype with many counts. V gene TRBV12-3 or TRBV12-4 combines with J gene TRBJ2-1; D is perhaps TRBD2 (6 bases). The CDR3 covers 16 residues. The V gene lost 5 bases and the J gene lost 8 bases, with 22 bases spanning the gap. In DNA, the CDR3 is TGTGCCAGCAGTGGGCGTAGCGGAACCAAGATCTATGAGCAGTTCTTC. Amino acids: CASSGRSGTKIYEQFF.

Remarks on this clonotype: A much larger clone is a single base away; this may be a read error. The J gene is TRBJ2-7, the V gene TRBV11-2; the D gene is possibly TRBD1 (6 bases). This CDR3 spans 14 amino acids. V shed 1 base and J shed 3 bases, with 10 bases lying between them. Germline CDR1 is SGHAT and CDR2 is FQNNGV. The CDR3 nucleotides read TGTGCCAGCAGCTTAGGGGGGCAGCACTACGAGCAGTACTTC. It is translated as CASSLGGQHYEQYF.

This chain uses TRBV20-1 with TRBJ2-5; 10 nucleotides line up with TRBD2. Trimming took 6 bases from V and 5 from J; bases not matched to a gene: 9. There are 14 residues in the CDR3. Germline loops: CDR1 DFQATT, CDR2 SNEGSKA (reference sequence). The CDR3 spells CSARVGSGGETQYF. DNA of the CDR3: TGCAGTGCCCGGGTGGGTAGCGGGGGGGAGACCCAGTACTTC.

In its sample, this clonotype was seen a few times. The chain couples TRBV9 to TRBJ2-7, with unresolved D. CDR3 length equals 14 residues. CDR1 SGDLS and CDR2 YYNGEE come from the germline V gene. V was clipped by 1 base and J by 4 bases, with 12 bases between them. The CDR3 DNA follows: TGTGCCAGCAGCGTACAGAGCGATTTTTACGAGCAGTACTTC. It codes for CASSVQSDFYEQYF.

This clonotype has only a few counts. This chain joins TRBV6-5 and TRBJ2-1; a weak D match, TRBD1 (6 bases). Germline V gene lookup returns CDR1 MNHEY and CDR2 SVGAGI. The V end was cut by 2 bases, the J end by 4 bases, with 12 bases between. The CDR3 consists of 15 residues. The CDR3: CASSYGTPPYNEQFF. The CDR3 DNA follows: TGTGCCAGCAGTTACGGGACACCCCCGTACAATGAGCAGTTCTTC.

This clonotype occurred a few times. The V and J genes are TRBV6-1 and TRBJ2-6; D is perhaps TRBD2 (6 bases). CDR1 is MNHNS and CDR2 is SASEGT in the germline V gene. This CDR3 is 20 amino acids long. Trimming took 0 bases from V and 1 from J, leaving 19 bases between them. The CDR3 spells CASSEARVRRGPSGANVLTF. The CDR3 nucleotides are TGTGCCAGCAGTGAAGCGCGGGTTCGGAGGGGTCCGTCTGGGGCCAACGTCCTGACTTTC.

The rearrangement joins TRBV11-2 to TRBJ1-4, with 7 bases matching TRBD1. The trim removed 1 base at V and 3 bases at J, leaving 5 bases unmatched. The CDR3 extends over 16 amino acids. Germline loops: CDR1 SGHAT, CDR2 FQNNGV. The CDR3 here is CASSLVMGQSNEKLFF. The CDR3 bases are TGTGCCAGCAGCTTAGTCATGGGACAGTCTAATGAAAAACTGTTTTTT.

V usage is TRBV18 and J usage is TRBJ2-3; D is unclear. Trimming stripped 3 bases from V and 7 bases from J, with 11 bases between. The CDR3 covers 13 residues. Germline CDR1 KGHSH, CDR2 LQKENI. The CDR3 DNA is TGTGCCAGCTCACCCTCCTCTGCAAATACGCAGTATTTT. This sequence encodes CASSPSSANTQYF.

This clonotype was seen only a few times. The chain uses TRBV19 and TRBJ2-3; 9 positions agree with TRBD2. Germline lookup yields CDR1 LNHDA and CDR2 SQIVND (reference sequence). The ends lost 4 bases at V and 4 bases at J; junction bases unmatched: 12. The CDR3 is 17 residues long. CDR3 loop: CASSTPPGTSWPDTQYF. The CDR3 nucleotides read TGTGCCAGTAGTACCCCCCCCGGGACTAGCTGGCCAGATACGCAGTATTTT.

This clonotype was picked up a small number of times. The genes are TRBV5-8 and TRBJ1-1, with a tentative D call TRBD1 (6 bases). CDR1 and CDR2 from the germline V gene are SGHTS and YDEGEE. V dropped 2 bases and J dropped 3 bases, with 14 bases sitting between them. This CDR3 contains 15 residues. The CDR3 protein is CASSFDRRGDTEAFF. CDR3 nucleotide sequence: TGTGCCAGCAGCTTCGACAGGCGTGGGGACACTGAAGCTTTCTTT.

This clonotype was seen repeatedly, ten times or more. The V gene is TRBV12-3 or TRBV12-4, the J gene TRBJ1-1; TRBD1 matches 9 bases. The CDR3 extends over 16 amino acids. Trimming took 5 bases from V and 0 from J; bases not matched to a gene: 7. CDR3 in DNA: TGTGCCAGCAGTACCGACCGACAGGGGGTGAACACTGAAGCTTTCTTT. This sequence encodes CASSTDRQGVNTEAFF.

The V gene is TRBV20-1, the J gene TRBJ2-3; D is unresolved. This CDR3 is 15 amino acids long. V was clipped by 3 bases and J by 0 bases, with 13 bases between them. Germline CDR1 is DFQATT and CDR2 is SNEGSKA (reference sequence). The CDR3 sequence: CSASGLGRSTDTQYF. CDR3 DNA sequence: TGCAGTGCTAGCGGTCTAGGCCGAAGCACAGATACGCAGTATTTT.

This clonotype has a handful of counts. V gene TRBV6-1 combines with J gene TRBJ2-5, with 13 bases lining up with TRBD2. Germline V CDR1 and CDR2: MNHNS, SASEGT. CDR3 size: 14 residues. V shed 5 bases, J shed 12 bases, and the junction held 9 bases outside the gene matches. The CDR3: CASSPTSGRALEYF. The CDR3 DNA is TGTGCCAGCAGTCCTACTAGCGGGAGGGCGTTAGAGTACTTC.

This chain links TRBV20-1 with TRBJ1-1; D remains ambiguous. Germline V gives CDR1 DFQATT, CDR2 SNEGSKA (reference sequence). This CDR3 has 12 amino acids. Trimming removed 6 bases from V and 7 bases from J, with 15 bases in between. As DNA, the CDR3 is TGCAGTGCCACCTGGGGTAAAAATGAAGCTTTCTTT. Translation: CSATWGKNEAFF.

This clonotype was detected only a few times. The chain links TRBV6-2 or TRBV6-3 to TRBJ2-1; perhaps TRBD2 as D (5 bases). CDR3 size: 15 residues. Trimming took off 2 bases at V and 1 base at J, with 9 bases between the two ends. Germline V CDR1 and CDR2: MNHEY, SVGEGT. The CDR3 is CASSYGLGSYNEQFF. The CDR3, as DNA: TGTGCCAGCAGTTACGGACTGGGATCCTACAATGAGCAGTTCTTC.

The V call is TRBV25-1, the J call TRBJ2-5, with D possibly TRBD2 on 5 matching bases. Germline V gene lookup returns CDR1 MGHDK and CDR2 SYGVNS. The CDR3 covers 13 residues. Trimming removed 6 bases at V and 7 bases at J, with 15 bases between. The CDR3 sequence is CASSMFREGTQYF. CDR3 in DNA: TGTGCCAGCAGCATGTTCCGAGAGGGGACCCAGTACTTC.